A selection of T cell receptor beta chains follows, all from one sample in a study of OX40 agonist ivuxolimab in advanced cancers. Here immunoSEQ multiplex PCR was the method, and the copy in TCRdb shows in-frame clones only, minus some. This table holds 60,000 to 80,000 clones, approximately 90% found once. The sequencing here drew on CD4+ or CD8+ T cells sorted from blood, taken in a trial of the OX40 agonist ivuxolimab. These TCRs come from an adult with an advanced solid tumor such as melanoma, head and neck, liver or kidney cancer. Each CDR3 is given with its conserved first and last residue. Each record gives: V gene, J gene, D gene, clone size, CDR3 DNA, CDR3 protein. D genes are given only for firm matches. Rows may omit the clone size; those that give it use once, few, many or a size class.

TRBV27,TRBJ1-2,TRBD1,-,TGTGCCAGCAGGCTCCAGGGGGCGCGAGAGTATGGCTACACCTTC,CASRLQGAREYGYTF
TRBV10-3,TRBJ2-2,TRBD2,-,TGTGCCAGCCTGGCCGGGACTAGCGGGGTTGAAGCCGGGGAGCTGTTTTTT,CASLAGTSGVEAGELFF
TRBV29-1,TRBJ2-1,-,-,TGCAGCGTTGAAGAGCGAATAGGGTCGCACTACAATGAGCAGTTCTTC,CSVEERIGSHYNEQFF
TRBV30,TRBJ1-1,-,-,TGTGCCTGGACCCGCCCTATTCGGGGGATGAACACTGAAGCTTTCTTT,CAWTRPIRGMNTEAFF
TRBV7-8,TRBJ2-7,TRBD2,once,TGTGCCAGCAGCGAACCGGGACTAGCTATGGTATACGAGCAGTACTTC,CASSEPGLAMVYEQYF
TRBV18,TRBJ2-2,TRBD1,-,TGTGCCAGCTCACCACCGCAGAGGTTCCCGGGACAGGGGTCGAACACCGGGGAGCTGTTTTTT,CASSPPQRFPGQGSNTGELFF
TRBV11-2,TRBJ2-7,TRBD2,once,TGTGCCAGCAGCTTATTAGCGGGCGGCTCCTACGAGCAGTACTTC,CASSLLAGGSYEQYF
TRBV19,TRBJ2-5,-,once,TGTGCCAGTAGTATCGGCCGGGAGGAGACCCAGTACTTC,CASSIGREETQYF
TRBV6-6,TRBJ2-1,TRBD2,-,TGTGCCAGCAGCTCCGGGACTAGCGGAAGTGAGCAGTTCTTC,CASSSGTSGSEQFF
TRBV7-2,TRBJ2-5,TRBD1,-,TGTGCCAGCAGCTTAAAGGGACAGTTCCAAGAGACCCAGTACTTC,CASSLKGQFQETQYF
TRBV10-3,TRBJ2-1,-,-,TGTGCCATCAGTCCTTTAGACAATGAGCAGTTCTTC,CAISPLDNEQFF
TRBV7-7,TRBJ2-5,TRBD1,-,TGTGCCAGCAGCCCGAGGCGGGGGACAGGGGGCATTGAGACCCAGTACTTC,CASSPRRGTGGIETQYF
TRBV7-2,TRBJ2-7,TRBD1,-,TGTGCCAGCAGCTCGGACGGGACAGGGCCCTACGAGCAGTACTTC,CASSSDGTGPYEQYF
TRBV4-1,TRBJ1-2,TRBD1,-,TGCGCCAGCAGCCAAGAAGCGGGGACAGGCAAAAATAACTATGGCTACACCTTC,CASSQEAGTGKNNYGYTF
TRBV7-6,TRBJ1-2,-,-,TGTGCCAGCAGCTTACAAGAGGGTCCGGGCTATGGCTACACCTTC,CASSLQEGPGYGYTF
TRBV5-1,TRBJ1-1,TRBD1,-,TGCGCCAGCAGCCAAGGAACAGGGGGCGCGAACACTGAAGCTTTCTTT,CASSQGTGGANTEAFF
TRBV30,TRBJ2-5,-,-,TGTGCCTGGAGCAGGTTAGAGGCCGAGACCCAGTACTTC,CAWSRLEAETQYF
TRBV11-3,TRBJ2-1,-,-,TGTGCCAGCAGCTTCGGGCGGAGCTCCTACAATGAGCAGTTCTTC,CASSFGRSSYNEQFF
TRBV18,TRBJ1-1,-,-,TGTGCCAGCTCACCACCGTCGGGAGCCGAAGCTTTCTTT,CASSPPSGAEAFF
TRBV12-5,TRBJ2-5,TRBD2,-,TGTGCTAGTGGTTTGGCCCCCGGGACTAGCGGTAAAGAGACCCAGTACTTC,CASGLAPGTSGKETQYF
TRBV6-5,TRBJ2-3,-,-,TGTGCCAGCGGGGTACGGGGGAGCACAGATACGCAGTATTTT,CASGVRGSTDTQYF
TRBV5-5,TRBJ2-5,-,medium-sized,TGTGCCAGCAGCTTTGGTGAGGGCCCGGAGACCCAGTACTTC,CASSFGEGPETQYF